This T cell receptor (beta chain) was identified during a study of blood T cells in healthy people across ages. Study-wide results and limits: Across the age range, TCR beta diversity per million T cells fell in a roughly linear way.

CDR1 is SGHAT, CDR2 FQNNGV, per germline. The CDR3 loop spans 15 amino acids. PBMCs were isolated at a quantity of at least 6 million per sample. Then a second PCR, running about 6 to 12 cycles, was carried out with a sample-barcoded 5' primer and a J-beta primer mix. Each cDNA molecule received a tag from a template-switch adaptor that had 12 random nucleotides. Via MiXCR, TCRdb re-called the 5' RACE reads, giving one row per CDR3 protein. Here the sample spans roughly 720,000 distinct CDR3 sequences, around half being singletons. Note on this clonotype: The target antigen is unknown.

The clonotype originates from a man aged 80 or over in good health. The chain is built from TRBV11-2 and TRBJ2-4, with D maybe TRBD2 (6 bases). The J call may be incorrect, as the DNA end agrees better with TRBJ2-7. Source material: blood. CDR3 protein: CASRARDGLTYEQYF. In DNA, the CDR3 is TGTGCCAGCAGAGCGCGGGACGGACTAACCTACGAGCAGTACTTC.